The clone carrying this T cell receptor (beta chain) came up a few times. Its antigen is unknown. TCRdb fed the RT-PCR reads into MiXCR, producing one record per CDR3 protein. Among about 520,000 distinct CDR3 sequences, approximately 7.8% were seen once, and the ten largest hold about 12%. The germline V gene has CDR1 MDHEN and CDR2 SYDVKM. Trimming took 4 bases from V and 0 from J; bases not matched to a gene: 7. The CDR3 is 17 residues long. The sample comes from a study of response to subunit inactivated influenza vaccine. Study results and caveats: T cells newly recruited by each seasonal influenza vaccination are few, the authors suggested.

This clonotype was sampled from a man aged 50 to 69 who received an inactivated influenza vaccine. Sample: PBMCs from blood, taken around 25 months after vaccination. The gene calls are TRBV28 and TRBJ2-7; TRBD2 aligns across 12 bases. CDR3 loop: CASSSAGLAGSSYEQYF. The DNA for the CDR3 is TGTGCCAGCAGTTCCGCTGGACTAGCGGGGTCCTCCTACGAGCAGTACTTC.